Below are 22 T cell receptor beta chains sequenced from a single sample in a study of blood T cell repertoires in COVID-19. Method: immunoSEQ multiplex PCR; TCRdb's copy keeps in-frame clones and lacks some. The repertoire includes approximately 150,000 clones, approximately 84% of them detected once, and about a sixth sits in the top ten. What was sequenced was peripheral blood. The receptors originated from a woman aged 80 or older with acute or convalescent COVID-19.

Only a few counts were recorded for this clone. The rearrangement uses TRBV5-1 and TRBJ2-1; 7 bases map to TRBD1. The length of the CDR3 is 16 residues. CDR1 and CDR2 from the germline V gene are SGHRS and YFSETQ. Unmatched junction bases numbered 13, after V lost 4 bases and J lost 6 bases. CDR3 sequence: CASSGSVPGQINEQFF. Written as DNA, the CDR3 is TGCGCCAGCAGCGGCTCGGTACCGGGACAGATCAATGAGCAGTTCTTC.

This clone was observed a single time. The genes are TRBV7-2 and TRBJ1-6; no definite D call. Between the trimmed V and J ends, which lost 2 bases and 6 bases, there was a span of 11 bases. The CDR3 consists of 15 residues. From germline, CDR1 is SGHTA and CDR2 FQGNSA. The CDR3, as DNA: TGTGCCAGCAGCTTATTATCCTGGCCTAATTCACCCCTCCACTTT. It codes for CASSLLSWPNSPLHF.

The gene calls are TRBV5-1 and TRBJ2-2; D perhaps matches TRBD1 (6 bases). The germline V and J ends were trimmed by 4 bases and 2 bases, with 9 bases remaining between them. CDR3 length: 14 residues. The germline gives CDR1 SGHRS, CDR2 YFSETQ. CDR3 sequence (DNA): TGCGCCAGCAGCCTCAGGGGTAACACCGGGGAGCTGTTTTTT. This sequence encodes CASSLRGNTGELFF.

The rearrangement links TRBV19 to TRBJ1-5; no definite D call. V lost 3 bases and J 7 bases, leaving 10 bases between the germline ends. CDR1 is LNHDA, CDR2 SQIVND, per germline (reference sequence). The CDR3 sequence is 13 residues long. CDR3 sequence: CASSMRVGQPQHF. CDR3 coding DNA: TGTGCCAGTAGTATGAGGGTGGGACAGCCCCAGCATTTT.

This clone came up once. This chain uses TRBV12-3 or TRBV12-4 with TRBJ1-4; no definite D call. Trimming pared 8 bases from V and 8 bases from J, leaving 15 bases between. The CDR3 runs to 13 residues. The CDR3 bases are TGTGCCAGCCGCCTGAGGCTAGGCGAAAAACTGTTTTTT. The encoded protein is CASRLRLGEKLFF.

The chain carries TRBV5-5 and TRBJ2-1; 13 bases agree with TRBD2. Losses at the gene ends were 4 bases for V and 5 bases for J; bases not matched to a gene: 6. The length of the CDR3 is 16 residues. In germline, CDR1 is SGHKS, CDR2 YYEKEE (reference sequence). DNA for the CDR3: TGTGCCAGCAGCGGCACGGGACTAGCGGGGAACAATGAGCAGTTCTTC. Protein sequence: CASSGTGLAGNNEQFF.

The chain employs TRBV19 and TRBJ2-5, with 8 bases lining up with TRBD1. The germline V gene encodes CDR1 LNHDA and CDR2 SQIVND (reference sequence). The V and J ends lost 5 bases and 2 bases, in that order; junction bases with no gene match: 4. The CDR3 extends over 14 amino acids. The CDR3 protein is CASSPRTGQETQYF. CDR3 sequence (DNA): TGTGCCAGTAGTCCCAGGACAGGGCAAGAGACCCAGTACTTC. The full variable domain, completed using reference TRBV19 and TRBJ2-5, is DGGITQSPKYLFRKEGQNVTLSCEQNLNHDAMYWYRQDPGQGLRLIYYSQIVNDFQKGDIAEGYSVSREKKESFPLTVTSAQKNPTAFYLCASSPRTGQETQYFGPGTRLLVL.

The chain couples TRBV6-6 to TRBJ2-2; tentatively, D is TRBD2 (5 bases). With 6 bases removed from V and 0 bases from J, the gap between germline ends came to 8 bases. The CDR3 is made up of 14 amino acids. Germline V CDR1 and CDR2: MNHNY, SVGAGI (reference sequence). DNA of the CDR3: TGTGCCAGCAGGGCCGGGGCGAACACCGGGGAGCTGTTTTTT. Protein: CASRAGANTGELFF.

The chain employs TRBV19 and TRBJ1-6, with TRBD1 identical over 11 bases. Looked up from germline, CDR1 is LNHDA and CDR2 is SQIVND (reference sequence). V was clipped by 5 bases and J by 10 bases; unmatched bases: 13. This CDR3 is 17 amino acids long. CDR3 DNA: TGTGCCAGTAGTTCCTGGACAGGGGGCTTAAGGGGATCACCCCTCCACTTT. Its translation: CASSSWTGGLRGSPLHF.

J is TRBJ1-6 and V is TRBV9, with D tentatively TRBD1 (6 bases). This CDR3 is 16 amino acids long. V gave up 0 bases and J gave up 6 bases, with 13 bases separating them. Per the germline V gene, CDR1 is SGDLS and CDR2 is YYNGEE. The CDR3 DNA reads TGTGCCAGCAGCGTAGTCCCGGACAGCACTAATTCACCCCTCCACTTT. Translating gives CASSVVPDSTNSPLHF.

The V call is TRBV10-3, the J call TRBJ2-5, with D perhaps matching TRBD2 (6 bases). Germline CDR1 ENHRY, CDR2 SYGVKD. Trimming left V 10 bases short and J 5 bases short, with 14 bases between. The CDR3 runs 12 residues. The CDR3 DNA follows: TGTGCCACCTCGGCTCGGGGGGAGACCCAGTACTTC. It yields the protein CATSARGETQYF.

Notes on this clone: The identical CDR3 is also encoded by other nucleotide sequences in the sample. The V and J genes are TRBV6-5 and TRBJ2-1, with TRBD2 matching over 12 bases. Germline V CDR1 and CDR2: MNHEY, SVGAGI. The length of the CDR3 is 13 residues. Trimming took 8 bases from V and 5 from J; bases not matched to a gene: 1. The CDR3 sequence is CASRTSGNNEQFF. CDR3 DNA: TGTGCCAGCCGGACTAGCGGGAACAATGAGCAGTTCTTC.

The V and J genes are TRBV20-1 and TRBJ1-3; TRBD1 might be the D (6 bases). V dropped 3 bases and J dropped 0 bases, with 9 bases sitting between them. The CDR3 spans 14 residues. CDR1 is DFQATT and CDR2 is SNEGSKA in the germline V gene (reference sequence). The CDR3, as DNA: TGCAGTGCTAGTAAGGGGGTCTCTGGAAACACCATATATTTT. Encoded protein: CSASKGVSGNTIYF.

The V and J genes are TRBV5-1 and TRBJ1-1, with TRBD1 matching 8 bases. The V and J ends lost 6 bases and 4 bases, in that order; junction bases with no gene match: 14. The CDR3 spans 16 residues. Germline V gives CDR1 SGHRS, CDR2 YFSETQ. The CDR3 DNA sequence: TGCGCCAGCACCCGCGACGGACAGGGAAGATTCACTGAAGCTTTCTTT. Translation gives CASTRDGQGRFTEAFF.

This clone was recorded only once. The rearrangement links TRBV6-1 to TRBJ2-3, with D tentatively TRBD2 (7 bases). The length of the CDR3 is 16 residues. The ends were cut back, 0 bases at V and 1 base at J, with 11 bases in the middle. Germline CDR1 is MNHNS and CDR2 is SASEGT. CDR3 residues: CASSEAGGLGTDTQYF. In DNA, the CDR3 is TGTGCCAGCAGTGAAGCGGGGGGGCTCGGCACAGATACGCAGTATTTT.

This chain uses TRBV5-1 with TRBJ2-3, with 9 bases aligning to TRBD2. In germline, CDR1 is SGHRS, CDR2 YFSETQ. The CDR3 extends over 15 amino acids. V was pared by 4 bases and J by 2 bases, with 5 bases of the junction left unmatched. The CDR3 spells CASSRGGDYTDTQYF. Written as DNA, the CDR3 is TGCGCCAGCAGCCGCGGGGGGGATTACACAGATACGCAGTATTTT.

The genes are TRBV4-1 and TRBJ2-7; 7 positions match TRBD1. V shed 4 bases and J 2 bases; nucleotides not matched to a gene: 5. Germline V CDR1 and CDR2: MGHRA, YSYEKL. This CDR3 is built from 14 residues. The CDR3 loop is CASSRTGVPYEQYF. CDR3 nucleotides: TGCGCCAGCAGCCGAACAGGGGTTCCCTACGAGCAGTACTTC.

The chain combines TRBV30 with TRBJ1-2, with 7 bases aligning to TRBD1. J was trimmed by 8 bases and V by 1 base; bases with no gene match: 4. The CDR3 spans 12 residues. CDR1 is GTSNPN, CDR2 SVGIG, per germline (reference sequence). In DNA, the CDR3 is TGTGCCTGGAGTGAAACAGGGGTCGGCTACACCTTC. Protein: CAWSETGVGYTF. Variable domain in full (rest from reference TRBV30 and TRBJ1-2): SQTIHQWPATLVQPVGSPLSLECTVEGTSNPNLYWYRQAAGRGLQLLFYSVGIGQISSEVPQNLSASRPQDRQFILSSKKLLLSDSGFYLCAWSETGVGYTFGSGTRLTVV.

The chain carries TRBV5-4 and TRBJ2-1; 11 positions match TRBD2. There are 16 residues in the CDR3. Germline-derived CDR1 and CDR2 are SGHNT and YYREEE (reference sequence). Trimming at V came to 4 bases and at J to 3 bases, leaving 6 bases not matched to a gene. The CDR3 here is CASSPGTSGFYNEQFF. As DNA, the CDR3 is TGTGCCAGCAGCCCTGGGACTAGCGGATTCTACAATGAGCAGTTCTTC.

The table lists this clone with a count of one. The V and J genes are TRBV14 and TRBJ1-3; tentatively, D is TRBD1 (6 bases). CDR1 SGHDN and CDR2 FVKESK come from the germline V gene. Trimming stripped 6 bases from V and 2 bases from J, with 8 bases between. The CDR3 runs 13 residues. Written as DNA, the CDR3 is TGTGCCAGCAGAGGGACAACTGGAAACACCATATATTTT. This encodes CASRGTTGNTIYF. Combining the CDR3 with reference TRBV14 and TRBJ1-3 gives the whole variable domain EAGVTQFPSHSVIEKGQTVTLRCDPISGHDNLYWYRRVMGKEIKFLLHFVKESKQDESGMPNNRFLAERTGGTYSTLKVQPAELEDSGVYFCASRGTTGNTIYFGEGSWLTVV.

The rearrangement uses TRBV3-1 (or the pseudogene TRBV3-2) and TRBJ1-1, with D unresolved. The germline V and J ends were trimmed by 0 bases and 0 bases, with 8 bases remaining between them. There are 15 residues in the CDR3. Germline V gives CDR1 LGHDT, CDR2 YNNKEL (reference sequence). In DNA, the CDR3 is TGTGCCAGCAGCCAAGAACTGAGGCTGAACACTGAAGCTTTCTTT. As protein: CASSQELRLNTEAFF.

The chain is built from TRBV2 and TRBJ1-4; D unresolved. CDR1 and CDR2 (germline): SNHLY, FYNNEI. V gave up 5 bases and J gave up 5 bases, with 9 bases separating them. CDR3 size: 13 residues. The CDR3 DNA sequence: TGTGCCAGCAGTCCAGATATAAATGAAAAACTGTTTTTT. It encodes CASSPDINEKLFF.